This T cell receptor (beta chain) is drawn from a study of CD8 T cells in Susac syndrome. The CDR3 consists of 15 residues. V lost 0 bases to trimming and J lost 4 bases, with 10 bases between them. The germline gives CDR1 LNHNV, CDR2 YYDKDF (reference sequence). An amount of RNA that ranged from about 0.45 to 1 ug was reverse transcribed with random hexamers. The amplification used immunoSEQ multiplex PCR on TCR beta CDR3; it spanned 54 Vbeta and 13 Jbeta. TCRdb re-called the immunoSEQ multiplex PCR reads through MiXCR, storing one row per CDR3 protein. The sample records 150,000 to 200,000 distinct CDR3 sequences, approximately 95% being singletons. Sequencing of TCR beta was undertaken in CD8+ and CD4+ T cells derived from blood. Multiple sclerosis controls were treatment-naive patients with stable or active relapsing-remitting disease.

Sequencing was carried out using CD4+ T cells from PBMCs. This sequence joins TRBV15 and TRBJ2-1, with D perhaps TRBD1 (5 bases). This clonotype was obtained from a human donor with multiple sclerosis. CDR3 nucleotide sequence: TGTGCCACCAGCAGAGACGGCAGGGCATACAATGAGCAGTTCTTC. Translation: CATSRDGRAYNEQFF.